These 29 T cell receptor beta chains came from one sample sequenced in a study of blood T cell repertoires in COVID-19. Profiling relied on immunoSEQ multiplex PCR, and the TCRdb table lists in-frame clones only, not all of them. The sample consists of tens of thousands of clones, 91% of them appearing once. Sequencing input: peripheral blood. These TCRs come from a human donor with active COVID-19. The donor label of this sample is uncertain.

The J gene is TRBJ2-7, the V gene TRBV6-5; TRBD1 matches 11 bases. Germline CDR1 and CDR2: MNHEY and SVGAGI. Trimming took 2 bases from V and 5 from J; bases not matched to a gene: 5. The CDR3 contains 15 residues. Here the CDR3 DNA reads TGTGCCAGCAGTTACCGGACAGGGGGCAGGGACGAGCAGTACTTC. The encoded protein is CASSYRTGGRDEQYF.

A remark on this clone: Other DNA sequences in this sample translate to the same CDR3. The J gene is TRBJ2-7, the V gene TRBV3-1 (or the pseudogene TRBV3-2); D might be TRBD1 (5 bases). Trimming took off 2 bases at V and 6 bases at J, with 14 bases between the two ends. The CDR3 covers 14 residues. Looked up from germline, CDR1 is LGHDT and CDR2 is YNNKEL (reference sequence). As DNA, the CDR3 is TGTGCCAGCAGCCAAAGCTACAGAAGGGGCGAGCAGTACTTC. It encodes CASSQSYRRGEQYF.

The chain recombines TRBV19 with TRBJ1-3; possibly TRBD1 for D (6 bases). The CDR3 covers 16 residues. V lost 5 bases and J lost 0, with 14 bases in between. Germline loops: CDR1 LNHDA, CDR2 SQIVND (reference sequence). Here the CDR3 reads CASSFGQQNSGNTIYF. Written as DNA, the CDR3 is TGTGCCAGTAGTTTTGGACAGCAAAACTCTGGAAACACCATATATTTT.

This chain links TRBV7-3 with TRBJ2-6; 7 bases are a match to TRBD1. The CDR3 has 19 residues. The germline CDR1 and CDR2 sequences are SGHTA and FQGTGA. Trimming removed 4 bases from V and 0 bases from J; junction bases left unmatched: 12. This CDR3 is CASSSLRDSVYSGANVLTF. CDR3 nucleotide sequence: TGTGCCAGCAGCTCCCTCCGGGACAGCGTGTACTCTGGGGCCAACGTCCTGACTTTC.

The chain is built from TRBV28 and TRBJ2-7; no clear D. Germline CDR1 reads MDHEN; CDR2 reads SYDVKM. Trimming pared 6 bases from V and 1 base from J, leaving 10 bases between. The CDR3 runs to 13 residues. The CDR3 region is CASRTGSSYEQYF. CDR3 sequence (DNA): TGTGCCAGCAGAACGGGTTCATCCTACGAGCAGTACTTC.

This chain links TRBV5-4 with TRBJ2-6; TRBD2 is a possible D gene (6 bases). Germline CDR1 is SGHNT and CDR2 is YYREEE (reference sequence). The CDR3 is made up of 18 amino acids. The germline V and J ends were trimmed by 5 bases and 3 bases, with 21 bases remaining between them. The CDR3 loop reads CASRPEGRLIDGANVLTF. The CDR3, as DNA: TGTGCCAGCAGACCGGAGGGACGGCTCATCGATGGGGCCAACGTCCTGACTTTC.

The rearrangement uses TRBV18 and TRBJ2-1, with a possible D match to TRBD1 (6 bases). Germline CDR1 reads KGHSH; CDR2 reads LQKENI. This CDR3 has 15 amino acids. The V end lost 4 bases, the J end lost 7 bases, and 17 bases lay between the germline ends. This chain's CDR3 is CASSRQDTIKNEQFF. The CDR3 DNA reads as TGTGCCAGCTCACGACAGGACACCATCAAAAATGAGCAGTTCTTC.

The CDR3 protein is CASSYSGKDRRNTEAFF. CDR3 DNA sequence: TGTGCCAGCAGTTACTCGGGAAAGGACAGGAGGAACACTGAAGCTTTCTTT. The chain carries TRBV6-2 or TRBV6-3 and TRBJ1-1; TRBD1 matches at 7 bases. CDR3 size: 17 residues. In germline, CDR1 is MNHEY, CDR2 SVGEGT. Unmatched junction bases numbered 8, after V lost 0 bases and J lost 1 base.

The chain recombines TRBV18 with TRBJ1-1; 8 nucleotides agree with TRBD1. The germline V gene has CDR1 KGHSH and CDR2 LQKENI. The junction had 8 bases not matched to a gene; V was cut back by 2 bases and J by 3 bases. The CDR3 covers 16 residues. The CDR3 DNA reads TGTGCCAGCTCACCAAGGGACAGGAGGGGGCACACTGAAGCTTTCTTT. Its protein is CASSPRDRRGHTEAFF.

V and J are TRBV3-1 (or the pseudogene TRBV3-2) and TRBJ2-5; no reliable D call. Germline assignment: CDR1 LGHDT and CDR2 YNNKEL (reference sequence). The V end lost 4 bases, the J end lost 2 bases, and 11 bases lay between the germline ends. This CDR3 contains 14 residues. The CDR3 sequence: CASSPRLVQETQYF. In nucleotides, the CDR3 is TGTGCCAGCAGCCCTCGACTGGTTCAAGAGACCCAGTACTTC.

The chain joins TRBV25-1 to TRBJ1-2; D remains ambiguous. Trimming shortened V by 5 bases and J by 4 bases, and 8 bases separated the two germline ends. CDR3 length equals 12 residues. The germline gives CDR1 MGHDK, CDR2 SYGVNS. CDR3 DNA sequence: TGTGCCAGCAGTCAGGATTCCTATGGCTACACCTTC. It specifies CASSQDSYGYTF.

The rearrangement uses TRBV4-2 and TRBJ1-2; D is ambiguous. CDR1 is LGHNA and CDR2 is YNFKEQ in the germline V gene. CDR3 length equals 14 residues. Trimming cost V 2 bases and J 0 bases, with 7 bases left between them. This CDR3 is CASSQLEANYGYTF. In nucleotides, the CDR3 is TGTGCCAGCAGCCAACTCGAGGCTAACTATGGCTACACCTTC.

This clone was seen a handful of times. The gene calls are TRBV7-9 and TRBJ1-2; a weak D match, TRBD1 (6 bases). This CDR3 is 13 amino acids long. The V end lost 5 bases, the J end lost 10 bases, and 17 bases lay between the germline ends. The V gene's germline CDR1 is SEHNR and CDR2 FQNEAQ (reference sequence). Here the CDR3 DNA reads TGTGCCAGCAGCCTCTCGACAGGATCGTACTACACCTTC. Translated, it gives CASSLSTGSYYTF.

The genes are TRBV20-1 and TRBJ1-5; D ambiguous. The V and J ends lost 7 bases and 6 bases respectively, with 4 bases between them. The germline gives CDR1 DFQATT, CDR2 SNEGSKA (reference sequence). The CDR3 runs 9 residues. The CDR3 region is CSGGQPQHF. CDR3 bases: TGCAGTGGAGGTCAGCCCCAGCATTTT.

V usage is TRBV6-6 and J usage is TRBJ1-2, with D possibly being TRBD1 (6 bases). This CDR3 spans 16 amino acids. V gave up 7 bases and J gave up 4 bases, with 22 bases separating them. Germline V gene data show CDR1 as MNHNY and CDR2 as SVGAGI (reference sequence). The CDR3, as DNA: TGTGCCAGCACCATTGGGGCGGGGGCGCTTGGCTATGGCTACACCTTC. Translated: CASTIGAGALGYGYTF.

This sequence joins TRBV18 and TRBJ2-2, with 12 bases identical to TRBD2. J lost 4 bases, V lost 2 bases, and 8 bases had no gene match. CDR3 length: 18 amino acids. Germline V gives CDR1 KGHSH, CDR2 LQKENI. CDR3 coding DNA: TGTGCCAGCTCACCAGGACTAGCGGGGCCTCGGGGCACCGGGGAGCTGTTTTTT. Amino acids: CASSPGLAGPRGTGELFF.

The chain combines TRBV5-5 with TRBJ2-2; 7 bases are a match to TRBD2. From germline, CDR1 is SGHKS and CDR2 YYEKEE (reference sequence). V lost 5 bases, J lost 7 bases, and 11 bases stayed unmatched. CDR3 length equals 15 residues. The CDR3: CASSSVGGGSGELFF. In DNA form, the CDR3 reads TGTGCCAGCAGTTCCGTGGGCGGGGGAAGCGGGGAGCTGTTTTTT. Looking up the rest from reference TRBV5-5 and TRBJ2-2 gives the full variable domain: DAGVTQSPTHLIKTRGQQVTLRCSPISGHKSVSWYQQVLGQGPQFIFQYYEKEERGRGNFPDRFSARQFPNYSSELNVNALLLGDSALYLCASSSVGGGSGELFFGEGSRLTVL.

The rearrangement uses TRBV7-8 and TRBJ2-2; D not certain. Trimming pared 1 base from V and 2 bases from J, leaving 11 bases between. The CDR3 is 16 amino acids. Germline V lookup: CDR1 SGHVS, CDR2 FQNEAQ. In DNA, the CDR3 is TGTGCCAGCAGCTTAGGTTCGCCGCTAAACACCGGGGAGCTGTTTTTT. Protein: CASSLGSPLNTGELFF.

The chain combines TRBV18 with TRBJ1-3; no definite D call. The CDR3 loop spans 15 amino acids. V gave up 2 bases and J gave up 2 bases, with 10 bases separating them. Germline V lookup: CDR1 KGHSH, CDR2 LQKENI. The CDR3 region is CASSPEGGTGNTIYF. The CDR3 DNA reads as TGTGCCAGCTCACCAGAGGGAGGCACTGGAAACACCATATATTTT.

The CDR3 reads CASSGDRGLNQPQHF. CDR3 in DNA: TGTGCCAGCAGCGGGGACAGGGGACTCAATCAGCCCCAGCATTTT. The genes are TRBV7-8 and TRBJ1-5; 10 bases align to TRBD1. Germline CDR1 and CDR2: SGHVS and FQNEAQ. The CDR3 is 15 amino acids. With V trimmed by 5 bases and J by 3 bases, 4 bases remained unmatched.

The chain employs TRBV5-1 and TRBJ2-3; D is undetermined. CDR3 size: 14 residues. V lost 0 bases, J lost 1 base, and 6 bases lay in between. CDR1 SGHRS and CDR2 YFSETQ come from the germline V gene. The CDR3 region is CASSLGSGTDTQYF. CDR3 nucleotide sequence: TGCGCCAGCAGCTTGGGGTCGGGCACAGATACGCAGTATTTT.

The rearrangement uses TRBV7-8 and TRBJ1-4; D remains unclear. Germline CDR1 and CDR2: SGHVS and FQNEAQ. Trimming took off 1 base at V and 2 bases at J, with 11 bases between the two ends. This CDR3 contains 16 residues. The CDR3 nucleotides are TGTGCCAGCAGCTTAGAACTAGGGTTCACTAATGAAAAACTGTTTTTT. It codes for CASSLELGFTNEKLFF. The variable domain in full, completed from reference TRBV7-8 and TRBJ1-4, reads GAGVSQSPRYKVAKRGQDVALRCDPISGHVSLFWYQQALGQGPEFLTYFQNEAQLDKSGLPSDRFFAERPEGSVSTLKIQRTQQEDSAVYLCASSLELGFTNEKLFFGSGTQLSVL.

The chain has TRBV3-1 (or the pseudogene TRBV3-2) and TRBJ1-2; 7 nucleotides line up with TRBD1. With V trimmed by 4 bases and J by 3 bases, 8 bases remained unmatched. Germline CDR1 reads LGHDT; CDR2 reads YNNKEL (reference sequence). This CDR3 spans 15 amino acids. CDR3 region: CASSPPIDRDYGYTF. DNA of the CDR3: TGTGCCAGCAGCCCCCCCATCGACAGGGACTATGGCTACACCTTC.

This sequence joins TRBV6-6 and TRBJ2-6; 9 nucleotides line up with TRBD1. The germline gives CDR1 MNHNY, CDR2 SVGAGI (reference sequence). The CDR3 is 16 residues long. Trimming took 7 bases from V and 4 from J; bases not matched to a gene: 8. As DNA, the CDR3 is TGTGCCAGCAAAGGACAGGGGTCTGGGGGGGCCAACGTCCTGACTTTC. This gives the protein CASKGQGSGGANVLTF.

This rearrangement joins TRBV7-9 to TRBJ1-5; 7 nucleotides agree with TRBD1. The J segment lost 5 bases and the V segment lost 5 bases, leaving 6 bases of the junction unmatched. This CDR3 is 14 amino acids long. Germline CDR1 and CDR2: SEHNR and FQNEAQ (reference sequence). In nucleotides, the CDR3 is TGTGCCAGCAGCCCCGACAGGGTTGATCAGCCCCAGCATTTT. This sequence encodes CASSPDRVDQPQHF.

The chain uses TRBV5-1 and TRBJ1-4; D gene ambiguous. This CDR3 has 15 residues. V lost 0 bases, J lost 5 bases, and 11 bases lay in between. Germline V gene data show CDR1 as SGHRS and CDR2 as YFSETQ. The CDR3: CASSLADRENEKLFF. CDR3 coding DNA: TGCGCCAGCAGCTTGGCCGATCGAGAGAATGAAAAACTGTTTTTT.

The chain joins TRBV10-3 to TRBJ1-1, with D unresolved. Germline V gene sequence: CDR1 ENHRY, CDR2 SYGVKD. The CDR3 consists of 16 residues. Trimming took off 0 bases at V and 1 base at J, with 12 bases between the two ends. This CDR3 is CAISESAGTWNTEAFF. The CDR3, as DNA: TGTGCCATCAGTGAGTCAGCAGGTACGTGGAACACTGAAGCTTTCTTT.

The genes are TRBV28 and TRBJ1-1; D is possibly TRBD1 (5 bases). Trimming removed 1 base from V and 2 bases from J, with 20 bases in between. The germline V gene encodes CDR1 MDHEN and CDR2 SYDVKM. The CDR3 covers 18 residues. DNA of the CDR3: TGTGCCAGCAGTTTATTGTGGAATGTGGGGGGGGATAACACTGAAGCTTTCTTT. This sequence encodes CASSLLWNVGGDNTEAFF.

The V gene is TRBV3-1 (or the pseudogene TRBV3-2), the J gene TRBJ2-3; TRBD2 matches at 7 bases. V was pared by 4 bases and J by 2 bases, with 3 bases of the junction left unmatched. The CDR3 contains 14 residues. Looked up from germline, CDR1 is LGHDT and CDR2 is YNNKEL (reference sequence). The CDR3 is CASSPRDYTDTQYF. DNA of the CDR3: TGTGCCAGCAGCCCGCGGGACTACACAGATACGCAGTATTTT.